This T cell receptor (beta chain) was found in a study of blood T cell repertoires in COVID-19. V was clipped by 6 bases and J by 4 bases, with 14 bases between them. This CDR3 is 14 amino acids long. The germline V gene encodes CDR1 KGHDR and CDR2 SFDVKD. In the source study's methods: Nucleated cell number was recorded as an estimate derived from reference gene primer amplification. Measured with immunoSEQ multiplex PCR; TCRdb has only the in-frame clones, and not every one. V, J and clone size reflect that table, while D and trimming were determined from the DNA. This table has a few hundred thousand clones, 70% to 90% appearing once.

Material: peripheral blood. This clonotype was obtained from a human donor in a cohort sampled during active COVID-19. The rearrangement links TRBV24-1 to TRBJ2-5; TRBD1 might be the D (5 bases). The CDR3 loop reads CATSSQGVSETQYF. The CDR3 DNA is TGTGCCACCAGTTCGCAAGGGGTCTCAGAGACCCAGTACTTC.